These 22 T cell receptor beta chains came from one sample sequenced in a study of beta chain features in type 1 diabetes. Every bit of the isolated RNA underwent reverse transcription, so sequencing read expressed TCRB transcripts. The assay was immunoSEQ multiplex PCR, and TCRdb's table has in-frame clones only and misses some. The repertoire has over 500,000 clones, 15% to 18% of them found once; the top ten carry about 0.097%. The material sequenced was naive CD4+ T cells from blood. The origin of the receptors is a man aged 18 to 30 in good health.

Here the CDR3 DNA reads TGTGCCAGCAGTTTGGACCGAGACAGTACCGCCGGGGAGCTGTTTTTT. Translation: CASSLDRDSTAGELFF. The V call is TRBV27, the J call TRBJ2-2, with a weak D call TRBD1 (5 bases). Germline lookup yields CDR1 MNHEY and CDR2 SMNVEV (reference sequence). The CDR3 covers 16 residues. V lost 3 bases to trimming and J lost 6 bases, with 17 bases between them.

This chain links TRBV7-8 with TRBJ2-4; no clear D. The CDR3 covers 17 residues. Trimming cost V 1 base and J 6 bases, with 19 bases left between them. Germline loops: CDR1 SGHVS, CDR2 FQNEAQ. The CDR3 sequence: CASSLGLKGSSGNIQYF. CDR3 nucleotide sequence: TGTGCCAGCAGCTTAGGGTTAAAGGGCTCGTCCGGAAACATTCAGTACTTC.

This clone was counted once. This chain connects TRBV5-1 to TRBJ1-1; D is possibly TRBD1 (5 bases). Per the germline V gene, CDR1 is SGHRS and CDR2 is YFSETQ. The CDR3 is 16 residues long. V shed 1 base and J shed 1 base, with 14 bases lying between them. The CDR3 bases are TGCGCCAGCAGCTTGTCGCAGGGAGGAGGGAACACTGAAGCTTTCTTT. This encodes CASSLSQGGGNTEAFF.

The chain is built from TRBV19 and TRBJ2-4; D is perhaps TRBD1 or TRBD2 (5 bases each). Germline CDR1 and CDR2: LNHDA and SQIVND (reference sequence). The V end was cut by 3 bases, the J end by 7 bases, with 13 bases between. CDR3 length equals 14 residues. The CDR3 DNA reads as TGTGCCAGTAGTATGTGGGGCCGGGACAACATTCAGTACTTC. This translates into CASSMWGRDNIQYF.

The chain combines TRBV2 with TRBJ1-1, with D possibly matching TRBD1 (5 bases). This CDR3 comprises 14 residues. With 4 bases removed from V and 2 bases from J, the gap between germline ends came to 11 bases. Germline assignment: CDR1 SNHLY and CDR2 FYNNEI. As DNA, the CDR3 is TGTGCCAGCAGTGTGGAGGGACGAAACACTGAAGCTTTCTTT. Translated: CASSVEGRNTEAFF.

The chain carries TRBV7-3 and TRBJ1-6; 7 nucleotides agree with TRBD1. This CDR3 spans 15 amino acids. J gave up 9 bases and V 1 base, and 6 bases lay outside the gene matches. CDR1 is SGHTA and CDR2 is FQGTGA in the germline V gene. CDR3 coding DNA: TGTGCCAGCAGCTTAAGGGGACAGACTAGTTCACCCCTCCACTTT. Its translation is CASSLRGQTSSPLHF.

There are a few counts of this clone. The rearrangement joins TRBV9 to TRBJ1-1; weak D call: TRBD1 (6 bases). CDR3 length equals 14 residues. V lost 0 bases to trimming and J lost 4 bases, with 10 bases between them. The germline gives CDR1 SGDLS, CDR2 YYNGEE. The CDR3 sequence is CASSVEQGITEAFF. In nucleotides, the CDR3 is TGTGCCAGCAGCGTAGAACAGGGTATCACTGAAGCTTTCTTT.

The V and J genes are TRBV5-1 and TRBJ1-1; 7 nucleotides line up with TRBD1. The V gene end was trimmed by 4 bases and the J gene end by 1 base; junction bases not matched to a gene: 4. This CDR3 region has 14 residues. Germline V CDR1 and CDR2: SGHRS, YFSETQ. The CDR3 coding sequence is TGCGCCAGCAGCATCCAGGGGGGGAACACTGAAGCTTTCTTT. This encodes CASSIQGGNTEAFF.

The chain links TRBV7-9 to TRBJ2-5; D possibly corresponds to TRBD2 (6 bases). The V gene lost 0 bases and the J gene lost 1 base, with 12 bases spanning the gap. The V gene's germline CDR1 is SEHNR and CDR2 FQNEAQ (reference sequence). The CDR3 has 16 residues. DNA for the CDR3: TGTGCCAGCAGCTTAGCCGGGGGTCCGATCCAAGAGACCCAGTACTTC. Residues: CASSLAGGPIQETQYF.

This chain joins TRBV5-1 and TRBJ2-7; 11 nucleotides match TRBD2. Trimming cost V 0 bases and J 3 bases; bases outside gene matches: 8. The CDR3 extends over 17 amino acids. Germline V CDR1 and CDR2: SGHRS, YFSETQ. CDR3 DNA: TGCGCCAGCAGCTTGGCCATAACTAGCGGGGGAATCTACGAGCAGTACTTC. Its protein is CASSLAITSGGIYEQYF.

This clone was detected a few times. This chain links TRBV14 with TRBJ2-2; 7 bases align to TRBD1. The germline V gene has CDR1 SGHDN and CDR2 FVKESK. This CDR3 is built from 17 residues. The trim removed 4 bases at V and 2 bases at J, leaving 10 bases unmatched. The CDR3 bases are TGTGCCAGCAGCCCCTACCCCGGGACAGCTAACACCGGGGAGCTGTTTTTT. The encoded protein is CASSPYPGTANTGELFF.

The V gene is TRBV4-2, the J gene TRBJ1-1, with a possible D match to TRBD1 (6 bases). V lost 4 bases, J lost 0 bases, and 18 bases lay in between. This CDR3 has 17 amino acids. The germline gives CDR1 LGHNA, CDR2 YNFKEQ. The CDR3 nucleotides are TGTGCCAGCAGCCTATTGACAGGTGGGAACATGAACACTGAAGCTTTCTTT. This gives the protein CASSLLTGGNMNTEAFF.

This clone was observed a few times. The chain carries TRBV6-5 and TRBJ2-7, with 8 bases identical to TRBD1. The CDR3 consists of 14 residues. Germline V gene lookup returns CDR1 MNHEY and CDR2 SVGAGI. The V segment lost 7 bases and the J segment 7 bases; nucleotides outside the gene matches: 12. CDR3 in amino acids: CASTTGTGAREQYF. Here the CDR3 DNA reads TGTGCCAGCACCACCGGGACAGGAGCTAGAGAGCAGTACTTC.

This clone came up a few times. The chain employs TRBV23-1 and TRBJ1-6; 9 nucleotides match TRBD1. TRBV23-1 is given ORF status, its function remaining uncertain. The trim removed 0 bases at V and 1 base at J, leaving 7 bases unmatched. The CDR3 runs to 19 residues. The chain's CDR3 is CASSQSGQGSRSYNSPLHF. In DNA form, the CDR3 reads TGCGCCAGCAGTCAATCAGGACAGGGGAGTAGATCCTATAATTCACCCCTCCACTTT.

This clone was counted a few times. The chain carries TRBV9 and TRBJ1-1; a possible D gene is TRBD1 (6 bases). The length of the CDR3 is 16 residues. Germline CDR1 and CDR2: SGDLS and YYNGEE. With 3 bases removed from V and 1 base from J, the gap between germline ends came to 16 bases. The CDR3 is CASSAWGQGKNTEAFF. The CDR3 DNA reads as TGTGCCAGCAGCGCCTGGGGGCAGGGCAAGAACACTGAAGCTTTCTTT.

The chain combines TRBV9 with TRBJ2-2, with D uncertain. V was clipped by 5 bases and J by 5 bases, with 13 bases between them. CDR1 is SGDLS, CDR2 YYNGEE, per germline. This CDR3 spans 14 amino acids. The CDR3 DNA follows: TGTGCCAGCAGTTATAGACCCCAAACCGGGGAGCTGTTTTTT. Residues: CASSYRPQTGELFF.

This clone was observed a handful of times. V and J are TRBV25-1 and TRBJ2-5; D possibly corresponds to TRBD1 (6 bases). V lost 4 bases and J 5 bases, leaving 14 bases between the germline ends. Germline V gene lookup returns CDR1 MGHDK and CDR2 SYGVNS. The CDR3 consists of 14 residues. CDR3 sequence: CASSGGQGWETQYF. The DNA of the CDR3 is TGTGCCAGCAGTGGGGGGCAGGGTTGGGAGACCCAGTACTTC.

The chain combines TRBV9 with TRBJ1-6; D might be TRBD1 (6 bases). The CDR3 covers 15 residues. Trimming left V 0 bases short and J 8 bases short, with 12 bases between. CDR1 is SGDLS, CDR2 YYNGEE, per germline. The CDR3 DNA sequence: TGTGCCAGCAGCGTAGCTGGGGGGCGGGATTCACCCCTCCACTTT. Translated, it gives CASSVAGGRDSPLHF.

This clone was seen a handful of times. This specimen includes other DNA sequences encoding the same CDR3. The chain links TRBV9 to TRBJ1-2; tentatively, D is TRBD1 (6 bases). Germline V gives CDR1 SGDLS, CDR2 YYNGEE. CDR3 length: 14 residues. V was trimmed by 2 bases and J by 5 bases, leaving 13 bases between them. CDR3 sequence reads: CASSVETGLYGYTF. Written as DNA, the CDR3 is TGTGCCAGCAGCGTTGAGACAGGACTGTATGGCTACACCTTC.

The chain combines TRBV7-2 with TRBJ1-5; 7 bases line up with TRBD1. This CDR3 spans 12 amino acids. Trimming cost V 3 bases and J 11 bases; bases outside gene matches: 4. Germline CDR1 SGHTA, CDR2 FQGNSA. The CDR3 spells CASSLKQGSQHF. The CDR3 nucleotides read TGTGCCAGCAGCTTGAAACAGGGGTCCCAGCATTTT.

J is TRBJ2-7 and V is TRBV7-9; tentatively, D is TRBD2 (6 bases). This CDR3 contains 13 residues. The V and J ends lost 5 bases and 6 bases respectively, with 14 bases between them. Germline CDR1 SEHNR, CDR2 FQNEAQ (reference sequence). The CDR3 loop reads CASSASGSVEQYF. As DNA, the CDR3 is TGTGCCAGCAGCGCCAGCGGGTCTGTCGAGCAGTACTTC.

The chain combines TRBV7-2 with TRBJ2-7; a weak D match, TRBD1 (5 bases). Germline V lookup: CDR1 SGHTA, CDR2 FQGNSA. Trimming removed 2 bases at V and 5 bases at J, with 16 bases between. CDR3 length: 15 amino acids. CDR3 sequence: CASSLFDSHWNEQYF. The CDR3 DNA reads TGTGCCAGCAGCTTATTCGACAGTCACTGGAACGAGCAGTACTTC.